This section outlines one T cell receptor beta chain sequence together with its context. Its antigen is undetermined. This CDR3 comprises 14 residues. Per germline, CDR1 MDHEN and CDR2 SYDVKM. V gave up 5 bases and J gave up 9 bases; unmatched junction bases: 6. Produced via immunoSEQ multiplex PCR; TCRdb's table is partial and in-frame only. Among 70,000 to 100,000 clones, 75% to 90% were seen once, and the ten largest hold 2% to 2.5%. This sample was taken from a study of radiotherapy plus CTLA-4 blockade in lung cancer. Across the study: Patients showed objective responses in over 15% of cases, and disease control was achieved by around 30%.

Regarding the study as a whole: Tumor-origin TCR clones grew in blood after radiotherapy plus ipilimumab. Reported findings show early blood T cell clone dynamics, with interferon-beta, best predicted response.

The rearrangement joins TRBV28 to TRBJ2-3; TRBD2 matches at 12 bases. This clonotype was sampled from a human donor with non-small cell lung cancer who had a partial response to radiotherapy plus ipilimumab. Sequencing used peripheral blood, obtained from a patient treated with radiotherapy plus ipilimumab. This CDR3 reads CASSGGLAGLTQYF. The CDR3 bases are TGTGCCAGCAGTGGCGGACTAGCGGGGTTAACGCAGTATTTT.